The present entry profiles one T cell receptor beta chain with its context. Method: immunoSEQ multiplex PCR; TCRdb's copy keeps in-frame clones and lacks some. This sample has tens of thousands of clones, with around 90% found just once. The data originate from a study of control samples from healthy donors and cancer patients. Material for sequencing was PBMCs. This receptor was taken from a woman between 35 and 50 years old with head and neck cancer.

CDR3 protein: CASSLLGTYEQYF. The CDR3 nucleotides read TGTGCCAGCAGCTTACTAGGCACCTACGAGCAGTACTTC. The rearrangement links TRBV13 to TRBJ2-7; D call uncertain. Germline-derived CDR1 and CDR2 are PRHDT and FYEKMQ (reference sequence). The CDR3 covers 13 residues. The V gene lost 2 bases and the J gene lost 2 bases, with 7 bases spanning the gap.